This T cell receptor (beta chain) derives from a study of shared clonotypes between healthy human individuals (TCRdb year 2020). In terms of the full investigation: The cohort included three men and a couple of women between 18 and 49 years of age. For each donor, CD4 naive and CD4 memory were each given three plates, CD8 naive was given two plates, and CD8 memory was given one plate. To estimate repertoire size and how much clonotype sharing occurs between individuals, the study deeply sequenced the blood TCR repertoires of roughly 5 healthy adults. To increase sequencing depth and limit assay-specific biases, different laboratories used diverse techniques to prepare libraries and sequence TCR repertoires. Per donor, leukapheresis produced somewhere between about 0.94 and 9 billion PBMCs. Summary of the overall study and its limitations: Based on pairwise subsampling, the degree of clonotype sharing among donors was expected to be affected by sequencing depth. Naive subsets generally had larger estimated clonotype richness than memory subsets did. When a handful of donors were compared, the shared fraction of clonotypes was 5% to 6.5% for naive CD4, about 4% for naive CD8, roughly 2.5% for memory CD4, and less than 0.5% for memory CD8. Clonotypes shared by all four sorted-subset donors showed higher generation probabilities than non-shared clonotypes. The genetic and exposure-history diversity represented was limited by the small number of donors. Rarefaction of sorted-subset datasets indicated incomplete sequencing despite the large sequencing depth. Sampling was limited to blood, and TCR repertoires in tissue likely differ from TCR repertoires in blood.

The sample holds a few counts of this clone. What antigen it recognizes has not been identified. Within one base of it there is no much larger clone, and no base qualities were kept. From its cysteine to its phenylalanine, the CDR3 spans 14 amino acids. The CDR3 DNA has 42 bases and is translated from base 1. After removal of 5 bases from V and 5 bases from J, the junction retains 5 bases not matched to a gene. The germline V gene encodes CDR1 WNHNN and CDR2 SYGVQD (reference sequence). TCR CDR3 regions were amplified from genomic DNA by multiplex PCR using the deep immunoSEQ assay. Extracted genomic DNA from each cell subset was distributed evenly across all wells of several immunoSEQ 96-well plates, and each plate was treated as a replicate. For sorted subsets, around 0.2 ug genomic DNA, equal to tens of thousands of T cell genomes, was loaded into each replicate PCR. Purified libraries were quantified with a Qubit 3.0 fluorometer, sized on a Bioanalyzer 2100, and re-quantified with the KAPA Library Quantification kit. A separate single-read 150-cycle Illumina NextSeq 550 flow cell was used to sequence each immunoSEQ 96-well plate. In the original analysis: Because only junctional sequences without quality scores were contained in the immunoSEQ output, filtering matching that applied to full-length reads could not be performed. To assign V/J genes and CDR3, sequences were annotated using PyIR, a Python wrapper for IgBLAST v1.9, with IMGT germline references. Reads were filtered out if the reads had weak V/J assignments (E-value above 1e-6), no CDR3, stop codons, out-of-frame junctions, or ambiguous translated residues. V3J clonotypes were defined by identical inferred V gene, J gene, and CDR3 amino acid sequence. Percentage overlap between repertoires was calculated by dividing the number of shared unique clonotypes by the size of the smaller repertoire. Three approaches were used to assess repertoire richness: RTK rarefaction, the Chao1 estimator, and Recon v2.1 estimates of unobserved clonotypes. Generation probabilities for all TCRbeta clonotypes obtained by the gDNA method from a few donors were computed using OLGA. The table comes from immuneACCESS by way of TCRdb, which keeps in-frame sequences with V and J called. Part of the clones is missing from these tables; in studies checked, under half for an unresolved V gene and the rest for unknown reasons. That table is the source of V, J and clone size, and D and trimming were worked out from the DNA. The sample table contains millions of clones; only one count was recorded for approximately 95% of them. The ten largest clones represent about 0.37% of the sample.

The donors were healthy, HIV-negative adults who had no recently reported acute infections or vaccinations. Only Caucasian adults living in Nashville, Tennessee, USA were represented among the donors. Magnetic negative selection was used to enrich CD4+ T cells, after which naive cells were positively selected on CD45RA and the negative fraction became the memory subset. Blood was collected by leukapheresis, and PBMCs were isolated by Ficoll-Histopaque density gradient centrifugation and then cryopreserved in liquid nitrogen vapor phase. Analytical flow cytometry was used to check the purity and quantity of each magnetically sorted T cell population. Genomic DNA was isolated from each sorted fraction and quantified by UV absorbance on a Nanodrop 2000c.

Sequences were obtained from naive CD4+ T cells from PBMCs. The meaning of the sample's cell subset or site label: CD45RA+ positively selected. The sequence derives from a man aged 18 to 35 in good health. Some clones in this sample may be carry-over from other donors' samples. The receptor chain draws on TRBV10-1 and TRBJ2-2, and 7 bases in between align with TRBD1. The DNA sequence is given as TGCGCCAGCAGTCTGCAGGGGGTTACCGGGGAGCTGTTTTTT. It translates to CASSLQGVTGELFF.